This T cell receptor (beta chain) originates from a study of cytomegalovirus exposure and HLA in healthy donors. Study-level background: Among 398 genotyped donors, around 80% fell in the Caucasian-associated ancestry cluster. Findings and limits, study-wide: Apparent HLA restriction characterized most CMV-associated TCR beta chains in a later analysis.

Primers for the PCR totalled 60 Vbeta and 13 Jbeta. TCRdb keeps only in-frame clones here, not all; method: immunoSEQ multiplex PCR. The specimen's table records fewer than 200,000 clones. CDR1 SGHNT and CDR2 YYREEE come from the germline V gene (reference sequence). CDR3 length: 13 residues. J gave up 2 bases and V 7 bases, and 6 bases lay outside the gene matches. Turning to this clone: The target antigen is unknown.

The chain has TRBV5-4 and TRBJ2-7; 7 positions match TRBD1. The sample comprised PBMCs. This TCR came from a woman aged 55-69 years in good health and CMV-seronegative. The CDR3 loop reads CASGTDVPYEQYF. DNA for the CDR3: TGTGCCAGCGGGACAGATGTCCCCTACGAGCAGTACTTC.